These T cell receptor beta chains were read from a single sample in a study of cytomegalovirus exposure and HLA in healthy donors. The assay was immunoSEQ multiplex PCR, and TCRdb's table has in-frame clones only and misses some. There are about 160,000 clones in the sample; approximately 70% occur only once, and over 6% lies in the top ten. The specimen sequenced was PBMCs. These receptors all come from a man aged 35 to 55 in good health and CMV-seropositive. Both conserved end residues are part of each CDR3.

V	J	CDR3
TRBV6-5	TRBJ1-2	CASREGDRESGYTF
TRBV19	TRBJ2-2	CASSLAITFASGELFF
TRBV7-2	TRBJ2-4	CASSLVGALGIQYF
TRBV29-1	TRBJ2-5	CSIWTGGQTQYF
TRBV10-1	TRBJ1-5	CASSASGTAYNQPQHF
TRBV6-1	TRBJ1-1	CASRDAGQGNTEAFF
TRBV27	TRBJ2-2	CASSLFSRGNTGELFF
TRBV5-1	TRBJ2-1	CASSLGPQSSYNEQFF
TRBV29-1	TRBJ2-3	CSASGGLKDTQYF
TRBV11-3	TRBJ2-7	CASSLRPTGILYEQYF
TRBV18	TRBJ2-6	CASSMTGAGANVLTF
TRBV5-5	TRBJ2-5	CASSLGWGPQETQYF
TRBV6-4	TRBJ2-7	CASSEETGSVYEQYF
TRBV5-6	TRBJ2-3	CASSLGGGGWTDTQYF
TRBV5-4	TRBJ2-7	CASSLAGTGGYEQYF
TRBV11-2	TRBJ1-2	CASSLGQGPLYGYTF
TRBV5-8	TRBJ2-3	CASSLSGQGYTDTQYF
TRBV9	TRBJ1-3	CASSVTGGRGNTIYF
TRBV20-1	TRBJ2-7	CSAGTPEEQYF
TRBV11-2	TRBJ1-6	CASSRPPSSPLHF
TRBV4-2	TRBJ2-7	CASSPIAGDEQYF
TRBV7-8	TRBJ1-5	CASSLVGGRSQPQHF
TRBV4-3	TRBJ1-2	CASSQARARDRDVMFF
TRBV25-1	TRBJ1-4	CASRALGGQEEKLFF
TRBV7-8	TRBJ2-1	CASSFPGSGGSYNEQFF